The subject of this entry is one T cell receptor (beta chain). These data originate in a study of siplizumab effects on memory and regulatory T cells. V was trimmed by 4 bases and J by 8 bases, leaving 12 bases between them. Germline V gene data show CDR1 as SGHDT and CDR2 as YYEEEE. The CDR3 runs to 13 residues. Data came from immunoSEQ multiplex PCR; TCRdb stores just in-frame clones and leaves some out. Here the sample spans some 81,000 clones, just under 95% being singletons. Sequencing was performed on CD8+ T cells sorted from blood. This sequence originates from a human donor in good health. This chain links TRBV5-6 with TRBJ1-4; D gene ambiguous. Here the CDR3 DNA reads TGTGCCAGCAGCCCGGGAGTGAGGGAAAAACTGTTTTTT. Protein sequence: CASSPGVREKLFF.